The TCR beta chain described here comes from a study of cytomegalovirus exposure and HLA in healthy donors. The V and J ends lost 0 bases and 6 bases respectively, with 4 bases between them. This CDR3 is 11 amino acids long. Germline assignment: CDR1 SGHRS and CDR2 YFSETQ. This clone was counted a few times. The antigen is not known. Study-wide findings and caveats: Accurate HLA-A and HLA-B prediction from TCR beta sequences was reported for most subjects.

60 Vbeta and 13 Jbeta primers were used in PCR. This table comes from immunoSEQ multiplex PCR, and its TCRdb copy is limited to in-frame clones, with some not included. The sample yields about 61,000 clones, around 90% seen once. The source material was PBMCs. This sequence joins TRBV5-1 and TRBJ2-7; no firm D call. This TCR derives from a young man in good health and CMV-seropositive. CDR3 sequence: CASSLEAEQYF. As DNA, the CDR3 is TGCGCCAGCAGCTTGGAAGCCGAGCAGTACTTC.